This entry is about one T cell receptor (beta chain). The clone's antigen remains unknown. No base quality values were provided; no much bigger clone lies one nucleotide off. This sample is part of a study of control samples from healthy donors and cancer patients (dated by TCRdb to 2020 to 2021). Library preparation used the immunoSEQ multiplex PCR assay. TCRdb provides this immuneACCESS table in a form limited to in-frame rearrangements. Some clones are lacking; in checked studies, under half of them reflect an unresolved V gene, and why the rest are absent is not known. The table for this sample lists 75,000 to 100,000 clones; approximately 90% of them were counted only once. Clones ranked in the top ten supply around 1.3% of the sample. The CDR3 holds 15 amino acids from the cysteine to the phenylalanine. The only DNA kept is the CDR3, 45 bases in frame from the first base. Trimming leaves V shorter by 6 bases and J shorter by 2 bases, with the junction holding 6 bases beyond the gene matches. From the germline V gene, CDR1 is SGHRS and CDR2 is YFSETQ.

Sequencing used blood. The rearranged chain carries TRBV5-1 and TRBJ2-5; TRBD2 lines up with 11 middle nucleotides. The TCR comes from a woman aged 45-65 years in good health. The nucleotides read TGCGCCAGCACCCCACTAGCGGGGGTTCAAGAGACCCAGTACTTC. This sequence encodes CASTPLAGVQETQYF.